Listed below are T cell receptor beta chains from one sample, sequenced in a study of identifying expanded T cells in peripheral blood. TCRdb's table, derived via immunoSEQ multiplex PCR, lists solely in-frame clones and lacks some. The sample yields tens of thousands of clones, roughly 81% seen once. Sequencing was done on a sample of blood. All receptors derive from a person aged 18-70 years in good health. Both conserved end residues are part of each CDR3. D genes are given only for firm matches. Some rows mark clone size as missing; the rest say once, few, many or name a class of expanded clone.

J | V | size | D | DNA | CDR3
TRBJ2-7 | TRBV4-1 | NA | TRBD1 | TGCGCCAGCCCACCAAAACATAAATTTAACCCGGGACAGGGAAAGCACGAGCAGTACTTC | CASPPKHKFNPGQGKHEQYF
TRBJ2-3 | TRBV29-1 | NA | NA | TGCAGCGTTGAGGAGGTAGGCCAGTATTTT | CSVEEVGQYF
TRBJ1-4 | TRBV5-6 | NA | NA | TGTGCCAGCAGCTTGTTGGAGAAACTGTTTTTT | CASSLLEKLFF
TRBJ2-7 | TRBV7-9 | NA | TRBD2 | TGTGCCAGCAGCTTCAGCGGGAGGGCCCACGAGCAGTACTTC | CASSFSGRAHEQYF
TRBJ1-2 | TRBV7-3 | NA | NA | TGTGCCAGCAGCGACGGGCCCCGGGACTATGGCTACACCTTC | CASSDGPRDYGYTF
TRBJ2-7 | TRBV6-6 | NA | NA | TGTGCCAGCAGCCCCTCCCTCGGAACCGACGAGCAGTACTTC | CASSPSLGTDEQYF
TRBJ2-7 | TRBV30 | NA | TRBD1 | TGTGCCTGGAGTCCCGGGACAGAAGTCTACGAGCAGTACTTC | CAWSPGTEVYEQYF
TRBJ2-3 | TRBV5-6 | NA | NA | TGTGCCAGCAGCAAAATGGGTTCCCCCGCCGATACGCAGTATTTT | CASSKMGSPADTQYF
TRBJ2-2 | TRBV30 | NA | NA | TGTGCCTGGTGCCGACTAGCGAACACCGGGGAGCTGTTTTTT | CAWCRLANTGELFF
TRBJ2-5 | TRBV5-1 | few | TRBD1 | TGCGCCAGCAGCTTGGAGGGGACAGGGCGAGAGACCCAGTACTTC | CASSLEGTGRETQYF
TRBJ2-2 | TRBV7-2 | NA | NA | TGTGCCAGCAGCCCCGTGGGGACGAACACCGGGGAGCTGTTTTTT | CASSPVGTNTGELFF
TRBJ2-3 | TRBV11-2 | NA | NA | TGTGCCAGCAGCTTAACCACAGATACGCAGTATTTT | CASSLTTDTQYF
TRBJ2-7 | TRBV7-2 | NA | NA | TGTGCCAGCAGCGGAAACCTTCGCTCCTACGAGCAGTACTTC | CASSGNLRSYEQYF
TRBJ1-2 | TRBV4-3 | NA | NA | TGCGCCAGCAGCCAAGATCGCAAAGTTTACTATGGCTACACCTTC | CASSQDRKVYYGYTF
TRBJ2-1 | TRBV10-3 | NA | NA | TGTGCCATCAGTGATGGGGATCGGAATGAGCAGTTCTTC | CAISDGDRNEQFF
TRBJ2-7 | TRBV14 | NA | TRBD2 | TGTGCCAGCAGCCCAGCGGGAGGGGGCTACGAGCAGTACTTC | CASSPAGGGYEQYF
TRBJ2-2 | TRBV6-5 | NA | NA | TGTGCCAGCAGTTGGATCGGGAACACCGGGGAGCTGTTTTTT | CASSWIGNTGELFF
TRBJ1-2 | TRBV19 | NA | TRBD1 | TGTGCCAGTAGTCCGGGATCCGGGACAGCTCATGGCTACACCTTC | CASSPGSGTAHGYTF
TRBJ2-1 | TRBV15 | NA | NA | TGTGCCACCAGCAGAGAGAGCGATGAGCAGTTCTTC | CATSRESDEQFF
TRBJ2-7 | TRBV6-5 | NA | TRBD2 | TGTGCCAGCAGAACTAGCGGGATTCAGCTCCTGCAGTACTTC | CASRTSGIQLLQYF
TRBJ2-1 | TRBV19 | NA | NA | TGTGCCAGTAGTAAGGGGACGATAATGAGCACCTACAATGAGCAGTTCTTC | CASSKGTIMSTYNEQFF
TRBJ2-7 | TRBV29-1 | NA | NA | TGCAGCGTTGAAGATGGTCTCAACACCAACTACGAGCAGTACTTC | CSVEDGLNTNYEQYF
TRBJ1-4 | TRBV30 | NA | NA | TGTGCCTGGAGTGCTAGAGCAGGAGGGTCATGGGAAAAACTGTTTTTT | CAWSARAGGSWEKLFF
TRBJ1-1 | TRBV4-3 | NA | NA | TGCGCCAGCAGCCAAGAGTCGGAGCTGAACACTGAAGCTTTCTTT | CASSQESELNTEAFF
TRBJ2-2 | TRBV9 | NA | TRBD1 | TGTGCCAGCAGCGTAGGGGACAGGGGGACGACCGGGGAGCTGTTTTTT | CASSVGDRGTTGELFF
TRBJ1-3 | TRBV9 | NA | NA | TGTGCCAGCAGCGAGGGAGAGGGGTTTAGTGGAAACACCATATATTTT | CASSEGEGFSGNTIYF
TRBJ1-1 | TRBV9 | NA | NA | TGTGCCAGCAGCGCCATAGGAGCGGGGGTGAACACTGAAGCTTTCTTT | CASSAIGAGVNTEAFF
TRBJ2-5 | TRBV28 | NA | TRBD1 | TGTGCCAGCAGAGGGGGACAGGGGGCCAGGGAGACCCAGTACTTC | CASRGGQGARETQYF
TRBJ2-6 | TRBV19 | NA | NA | TGTGCCAGTAGTACGGGGGAGGTAACCGGGGCCAACGTCCTGACTTTC | CASSTGEVTGANVLTF
TRBJ1-2 | TRBV30 | NA | NA | TGTGCCTGGAGCCCAGGCGCAGGGGCTAAAGGGGGGTATGGCTACACCTTC | CAWSPGAGAKGGYGYTF
TRBJ1-1 | TRBV4-1 | NA | NA | TGCGCCAGCAGCCAAGAGTCACTGGGGAGGACTGAAGCTTTCTTT | CASSQESLGRTEAFF
TRBJ2-1 | TRBV6-1 | NA | TRBD2 | TGTGCCAGCAGTGGACTAGCGGGAGGGTCCTACAATGAGCAGTTCTTC | CASSGLAGGSYNEQFF
TRBJ2-7 | TRBV19 | NA | TRBD2 | TGTGCCAGTAGTCGACTAGCGGGAGAATACGAGCAGTACTTC | CASSRLAGEYEQYF
TRBJ1-2 | TRBV28 | NA | NA | TGTGCCAGCCAGGACGGGGCGAAGACCTATGGCTACACCTTC | CASQDGAKTYGYTF
TRBJ1-4 | TRBV14 | many | NA | TGTGCCAGCAGCCAAGATAGCCAGGGAAGGGTGTTTTTT | CASSQDSQGRVFF
TRBJ2-7 | TRBV28 | NA | NA | TGTGCCAGCACCCCTACCGGCACCTCCTACGAGCAGTACTTC | CASTPTGTSYEQYF
TRBJ2-7 | TRBV9 | NA | NA | TGTGCCAGCAGCGTGGTCAGACCAACCTACGAGCAGTACTTC | CASSVVRPTYEQYF
TRBJ2-7 | TRBV5-6 | NA | TRBD1 | TGTGCCAGCAGCTTGGGAGGGCCCAGGGGGTTCACCTACGAGCAGTACTTC | CASSLGGPRGFTYEQYF
TRBJ2-7 | TRBV28 | NA | TRBD2 | TGTGCCAGCAGTACTAGACTAGCGGGGTTCTACGAGCAGTACTTC | CASSTRLAGFYEQYF
TRBJ1-1 | TRBV4-3 | NA | NA | TGCGCCAGCAGCCAAGATTTCCGGGCGAACACTGAAGCTTTCTTT | CASSQDFRANTEAFF
TRBJ1-3 | TRBV5-6 | NA | NA | TGTGCCAGCAGCTTGGGGCGTAGGGACTCTGGAAACACCATATATTTT | CASSLGRRDSGNTIYF
TRBJ2-2 | TRBV28 | NA | TRBD2 | TGTGCCAGCAGTTCCGCGGGGGCGAACACCGGGGAGCTGTTTTTT | CASSSAGANTGELFF
TRBJ2-7 | TRBV27 | NA | NA | TGTGCCAGCAAGGAGTCGACTGCTACAACCTACGAGCAGTACTTC | CASKESTATTYEQYF
TRBJ2-7 | TRBV28 | NA | TRBD1 | TGTGCCAGCACTCTTGGGGGACAGGGGGGTCGGAAGCAGTACTTC | CASTLGGQGGRKQYF
TRBJ2-1 | TRBV27 | NA | TRBD1 | TGTGCCAGCAGTTTACGCCGGACAGGGAGGACCAATGAGCAGTTCTTC | CASSLRRTGRTNEQFF
TRBJ2-7 | TRBV29-1 | NA | TRBD1 | TGCAGCGTTGAAACCGGGACAGGGGGCGACGAGCAGTACTTC | CSVETGTGGDEQYF
TRBJ1-2 | TRBV6-5 | NA | NA | TGTGCCAGCAGTTACGAGGGGTTGTCTGGCTACACCTTC | CASSYEGLSGYTF
TRBJ1-4 | TRBV18 | NA | NA | TGTGCCAGCTCACCCACTTCGGGGGGCCATAATGAAAAACTGTTTTTT | CASSPTSGGHNEKLFF
TRBJ1-5 | TRBV23-1 | NA | TRBD1 | TGCGCCAGCAGTCACCGGACAGGGTTGAATCAGCCCCAGCATTTT | CASSHRTGLNQPQHF
TRBJ2-1 | TRBV11-2 | NA | NA | TGTGCCAGCAGCTTCGGAGGGCCGGTTGAGCAGTTCTTC | CASSFGGPVEQFF
TRBJ2-3 | TRBV19 | NA | NA | TGTGCCAGTAGAAGCCCGGGCGAGAGTAGAGATACGCAGTATTTT | CASRSPGESRDTQYF
TRBJ1-3 | TRBV5-8 | once | TRBD1 | TGTGCCAGCACCGATGACAGGGTTTATGTTGGAAACACCATATATTTT | CASTDDRVYVGNTIYF
TRBJ2-4 | TRBV27 | NA | NA | TGTGCCAGCAGTTGGGAACACCTCCTAGCCAAAAACATTCAGTACTTC | CASSWEHLLAKNIQYF